These T cell receptor beta chains were read from a single sample in a study of cytomegalovirus exposure and HLA in healthy donors. Measured with immunoSEQ multiplex PCR; TCRdb has only the in-frame clones, and not every one. The table records fewer than 150,000 clones, 80% of them present only once. The sample consisted of PBMCs. The source is a middle-aged man in good health and CMV-seronegative. The CDR3 runs from the conserved cysteine through the conserved F or W. The D gene is left open where the match is weak. Clone size is given for some rows only: seen once, a few or many times, or a class if the clone is expanded.

TRBV7-8	TRBJ2-7	.	.	TGTGCCAGCAGCTTAGCGGGGGTTAGCGGATCCTACGAGCAGTACTTC	CASSLAGVSGSYEQYF
TRBV2	TRBJ2-1	.	TRBD2	TGTGCCAGCAGAGCGGGAGCTGAGCAGTTCTTC	CASRAGAEQFF
TRBV6-5	TRBJ1-6	.	TRBD1	TGTGCCAGCAGTATCCGGGACAGAAATTCACCCCTCCACTTT	CASSIRDRNSPLHF
TRBV2	TRBJ1-3	.	.	TGTGCCAGCAGTTCTGTAAACACCATATATTTT	CASSSVNTIYF
TRBV28	TRBJ2-1	few	.	TGTGCCAGCAGTCTGGCGGGGGCGGGGTACTACAATGAGCAGTTCTTC	CASSLAGAGYYNEQFF
TRBV6-6	TRBJ1-4	few	TRBD1	TGTGCCAGCAGTACCAAGACAGGGAGCGAAAAACTGTTTTTT	CASSTKTGSEKLFF
TRBV7-6	TRBJ2-7	once	TRBD2	TGTGCCAGCAGTGCTAGCGGGTACGAGCAGTACTTC	CASSASGYEQYF
TRBV11-2	TRBJ2-7	.	TRBD2	TGTGCCAGCAGATACGGGACTAGCGGAGCCTACGAGCAGTACTTC	CASRYGTSGAYEQYF
TRBV2	TRBJ1-2	.	TRBD1	TGTGCCAGCCGTGAGGGGGGACAGACGGGTGGCTACACCTTC	CASREGGQTGGYTF
TRBV6-1	TRBJ1-3	.	.	TGTGCCAGCAGTGAATACTTCACTGGAAACACCATATATTTT	CASSEYFTGNTIYF
TRBV27	TRBJ2-1	.	.	TGTGCCAGCAGTTTAAGAGGGACAAGCTCCTACAATGAGCAGTTCTTC	CASSLRGTSSYNEQFF
TRBV6-1	TRBJ2-7	.	TRBD1	TGTGCCAGCAGTGACAAAGAGTGGACAGGGCCCTACGAGCAGTACTTC	CASSDKEWTGPYEQYF
TRBV7-6	TRBJ2-3	.	TRBD2	TGTGCCAGCAGCGGGCCGGGACTAGCGGGAGATACGCAGTATTTT	CASSGPGLAGDTQYF
TRBV4-1	TRBJ2-5	once	TRBD2	TGCGCCAGCAGCCAAGAGGGGGGGGAAGAGACCCAGTACTTC	CASSQEGGEETQYF
TRBV27	TRBJ2-1	.	.	TGTGCCAGCAGTCCCAACCATCAGGCGCCTACCTACAATGAGCAGTTCTTC	CASSPNHQAPTYNEQFF
TRBV2	TRBJ2-1	.	.	TGTGCCAGCAGTTCGGACAGCTCCTACAATGAGCAGTTCTTC	CASSSDSSYNEQFF
TRBV28	TRBJ1-6	.	.	TGTGCCAGCAGTCCCCCCTTAGTTAGCGGTTCACCCCTCCACTTT	CASSPPLVSGSPLHF
TRBV7-2	TRBJ1-1	.	.	TGTGCCAGCAGCCCCCGTACGGGGGACACTGAAGCTTTCTTT	CASSPRTGDTEAFF
TRBV28	TRBJ1-3	.	.	TGTGCCACCGGGGAGGGCTCTGGAAACACCATATATTTT	CATGEGSGNTIYF
TRBV5-1	TRBJ1-1	few	.	TGCGCCAGCAGGCAGGAGGGGATGAACACTGAAGCTTTCTTT	CASRQEGMNTEAFF
TRBV19	TRBJ1-2	.	TRBD1	TGTGCCAGTAGTACCGGACAGGGAGGCTATGGCTACACCTTC	CASSTGQGGYGYTF
TRBV19	TRBJ1-5	.	.	TGTGCCAGTAGTACGTGGGAGGGTGGCCAGCCCCAGCATTTT	CASSTWEGGQPQHF
TRBV5-4	TRBJ2-7	.	.	TGTGCCAGCAGCTCCTACAGGGACACCTACGAGCAGTACTTC	CASSSYRDTYEQYF
TRBV5-1	TRBJ2-2	once	TRBD2	TGCGCCAGCAGCTTCCAGGGCCTAGCGGGAACAAACACCGGGGAGCTGTTTTTT	CASSFQGLAGTNTGELFF
TRBV19	TRBJ2-3	few	TRBD2	TGTGCCAGTAGATCGGCTAGCGGGAGGGATACGCAGTATTTT	CASRSASGRDTQYF
TRBV5-1	TRBJ2-2	.	TRBD2	TGCGCCAGCAGCTTGGTCACCAGACTAGCGGGCGAACAAAGGGGCGGGGAGCTGTTTTTT	CASSLVTRLAGEQRGGELFF
TRBV7-9	TRBJ2-7	.	.	TGTGCCAGCAGACCATCGGGGGCCTACGAGCAGTACTTC	CASRPSGAYEQYF
TRBV19	TRBJ2-7	.	.	TGTGCCAGTACACCCACCGGGGCCAGGGGTCGACATGGTCCCTACGAGCAGTACTTC	CASTPTGARGRHGPYEQYF
TRBV6-6	TRBJ1-2	.	.	TGTGCCAGCAGTCTCGGAGGAGGGGAAGGCTACACCTTC	CASSLGGGEGYTF
TRBV7-7	TRBJ2-1	.	.	TGTGCCAGCAGCTTAGCCCTCAGCTCCTACAATGAGCAGTTCTTC	CASSLALSSYNEQFF
TRBV27	TRBJ2-1	once	.	TGTGCCAGCACAGGGGTTTACGAGGGCTCCTACAATGAGCAGTTCTTC	CASTGVYEGSYNEQFF
TRBV28	TRBJ2-2	.	TRBD1	TGTGCCAGCAGTCGACAGGGAACCGGGGAGCTGTTTTTT	CASSRQGTGELFF
TRBV30	TRBJ2-1	.	TRBD2	TGTGCCTGGAGTGTACGTAAGGCTAGCGGGAGGGGGTCCTACAATGAGCAGTTCTTC	CAWSVRKASGRGSYNEQFF
TRBV30	TRBJ1-5	.	TRBD1	TGTGCCTGGAGCGCCGGACAGGGTCGGCAGCCCCAGCATTTT	CAWSAGQGRQPQHF
TRBV7-3	TRBJ2-6	.	.	TGTGCCAGCAGCCCCCTCGGGTACTACTCTGGGGCCAACGTCCTGACTTTC	CASSPLGYYSGANVLTF
TRBV5-4	TRBJ2-2	.	.	TGTGCCAGCAGCTTGGTCGGGGGGACAATCACCGGGGAGCTGTTTTTT	CASSLVGGTITGELFF
TRBV5-4	TRBJ2-1	.	TRBD2	TGTGCCAGCAGCCACCAGCGGGATCAGGAGCAGTTCTTC	CASSHQRDQEQFF
TRBV15	TRBJ1-4	.	.	TGTGCCACCAGCAGAGAAACGACTGGGAATGAAAAACTGTTTTTT	CATSRETTGNEKLFF
TRBV11-2	TRBJ1-4	.	.	TGTGCCAGCAGCTTTGGACTGAATAATGAAAAACTGTTTTTT	CASSFGLNNEKLFF
TRBV27	TRBJ2-5	.	.	TGTGCCAGCAGTTCCAGATCCCAAGAGACCCAGTACTTC	CASSSRSQETQYF